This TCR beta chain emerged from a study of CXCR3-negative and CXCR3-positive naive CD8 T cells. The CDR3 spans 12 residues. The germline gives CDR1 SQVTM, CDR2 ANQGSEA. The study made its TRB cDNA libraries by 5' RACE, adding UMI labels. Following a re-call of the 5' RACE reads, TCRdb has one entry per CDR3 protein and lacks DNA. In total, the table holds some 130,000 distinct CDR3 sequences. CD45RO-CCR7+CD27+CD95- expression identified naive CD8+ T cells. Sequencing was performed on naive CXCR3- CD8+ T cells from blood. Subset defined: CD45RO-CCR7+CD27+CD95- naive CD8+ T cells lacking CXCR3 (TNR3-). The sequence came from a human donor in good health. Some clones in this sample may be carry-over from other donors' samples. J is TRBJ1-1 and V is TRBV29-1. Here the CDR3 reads CSVEDGDTEAFF.